This T cell receptor beta chain was sequenced during a study of blood T cells in healthy people across ages. There are many counts of this clonotype. It was with a sample-barcoded 5' primer and a J-beta primer mix that a second PCR of about 7 to 12 cycles was run. The template-switch adaptor was a 5' adaptor with 12 random nucleotides. It tagged each cDNA molecule. TCRdb analysed the 5' RACE reads with MiXCR anew, one entry per CDR3 protein. This table holds roughly 900,000 distinct CDR3 sequences, less than 35% found once. The V end lost 6 bases, the J end lost 2 bases, and 13 bases lay between the germline ends. This CDR3 has 13 amino acids. CDR1 is DFQATT, CDR2 SNEGSKA, per germline (reference sequence).

Sequences were obtained from blood. The sequence derives from a woman aged 80 or older in good health. The chain uses TRBV20-1 and TRBJ1-2; weak D call: TRBD1 (5 bases). CDR3 nucleotide sequence: TGCAGTGCCCCGCTTAGGGGAAACTATGGCTACACCTTC. Amino acids: CSAPLRGNYGYTF.